Listed here are 26 T cell receptor beta chains from one sample, sequenced in a study of blood T cell repertoires in COVID-19. Here immunoSEQ multiplex PCR was the method, and the copy in TCRdb shows in-frame clones only, minus some. This sample carries around 70,000 clones, 89% of them seen once, and the ten largest clones take approximately 8.9%. Sequencing used peripheral blood. The receptor source for this set is a man older than 75 with acute or convalescent COVID-19.

The chain employs TRBV3-1 (or the pseudogene TRBV3-2) and TRBJ1-6; TRBD1 might be the D (5 bases). V lost 4 bases, J lost 7 bases, and 8 bases lay in between. Germline V gene data show CDR1 as LGHDT and CDR2 as YNNKEL (reference sequence). The CDR3 contains 13 residues. CDR3 sequence (DNA): TGTGCCAGCAGCCCGGGGGGAAATTCACCCCTCCACTTT. Residues: CASSPGGNSPLHF.

The rearrangement joins TRBV3-1 (or the pseudogene TRBV3-2) to TRBJ1-2; the D is unclear. The CDR3 contains 14 residues. Between the trimmed V and J ends, which lost 6 bases and 8 bases, there was a span of 19 bases. Per germline, CDR1 LGHDT and CDR2 YNNKEL (reference sequence). As DNA, the CDR3 is TGTGCCAGCAGTCCTACGGAGTCCCGGGTGGGCTACACCTTC. Encoded protein: CASSPTESRVGYTF.

This rearrangement joins TRBV24-1 to TRBJ2-3; weak D call: TRBD2 (5 bases). The CDR3 covers 16 residues. Germline CDR1 reads KGHDR; CDR2 reads SFDVKD. V was shortened by 4 bases and J by 1 base, with 14 bases between the two germline ends. The CDR3 DNA follows: TGTGCCACCAGTGACACCCGGGGTAGCGGCACAGATACGCAGTATTTT. Protein product: CATSDTRGSGTDTQYF.

J is TRBJ2-3 and V is TRBV5-1; 7 bases fit TRBD1. The CDR3 runs to 14 residues. J lost 4 bases, V lost 0 bases, and 2 bases had no gene match. The V gene's germline CDR1 is SGHRS and CDR2 YFSETQ. The CDR3 nucleotides read TGCGCCAGCAGCTTGGGAGGGGGCGCAGATACGCAGTATTTT. Amino acids: CASSLGGGADTQYF. Variable domain in full (rest from reference TRBV5-1 and TRBJ2-3): KAGVTQTPRYLIKTRGQQVTLSCSPISGHRSVSWYQQTPGQGLQFLFEYFSETQRNKGNFPGRFSGRQFSNSRSEMNVSTLELGDSALYLCASSLGGGADTQYFGPGTRLTVL.

This clone was seen a single time. The rearrangement links TRBV18 to TRBJ1-2; 11 bases match TRBD1. Germline CDR1 reads KGHSH; CDR2 reads LQKENI. J was trimmed by 8 bases and V by 3 bases; bases with no gene match: 2. The CDR3 runs 13 residues. CDR3 sequence reads: CASSPGQGAGYTF. CDR3 bases: TGTGCCAGCTCACCCGGACAGGGGGCGGGCTACACCTTC.

The chain recombines TRBV30 with TRBJ1-4, with 7 bases matching TRBD1. This CDR3 is built from 13 residues. The V and J ends lost 0 bases and 7 bases, in that order; junction bases with no gene match: 2. Germline CDR1 and CDR2: GTSNPN and SVGIG (reference sequence). The CDR3 nucleotides are TGTGCCTGGAGTGTACAGGGGACTGAAAAACTGTTTTTT. It codes for CAWSVQGTEKLFF.

This rearrangement joins TRBV7-9 to TRBJ1-1, with TRBD1 as a possible D gene (6 bases). The CDR3 is 17 amino acids. Per germline, CDR1 SEHNR and CDR2 FQNEAQ (reference sequence). V lost 0 bases and J lost 3, with 17 bases in between. CDR3 loop: CASSLARGSGPYTEAFF. Written as DNA, the CDR3 is TGTGCCAGCAGCTTAGCCAGGGGCTCAGGGCCGTACACTGAAGCTTTCTTT.

This clone turned up a few times. The chain joins TRBV4-1 to TRBJ1-5; D possibly corresponds to TRBD1 (6 bases). The V end lost 1 base, the J end lost 2 bases, and 27 bases lay between the germline ends. The V gene's germline CDR1 is MGHRA and CDR2 YSYEKL. The CDR3 contains 21 residues. The CDR3 loop is CASSQVYRGRGMTGGNQPQHF. As DNA, the CDR3 is TGCGCCAGCAGCCAAGTTTATAGGGGCAGGGGCATGACGGGCGGCAATCAGCCCCAGCATTTT.

The chain uses TRBV19 and TRBJ2-3, with TRBD2 identical over 14 bases. With V trimmed by 5 bases and J by 0 bases, 7 bases remained unmatched. The germline V gene encodes CDR1 LNHDA and CDR2 SQIVND (reference sequence). This CDR3 has 18 residues. The CDR3, as DNA: TGTGCCAGTAGTCCGGGGACTAGCGGGGGCCCTAGCACAGATACGCAGTATTTT. Translated, it gives CASSPGTSGGPSTDTQYF.

This sequence joins TRBV5-1 and TRBJ1-5; maybe TRBD1 (6 bases). This CDR3 is 15 amino acids long. V was trimmed by 0 bases and J by 3 bases, leaving 10 bases between them. Germline assignment: CDR1 SGHRS and CDR2 YFSETQ. This CDR3 is CASSLGDKDNQPQHF. In nucleotides, the CDR3 is TGCGCCAGCAGCTTGGGGGACAAGGACAATCAGCCCCAGCATTTT.

The rearrangement joins TRBV10-2 to TRBJ2-1; TRBD2 might be the D (7 bases). V gave up 4 bases and J gave up 3 bases, with 25 bases separating them. Germline CDR1 and CDR2: WSHSY and SAAADI. There are 19 residues in the CDR3. This CDR3 is CASSARDIYYRDYYNEQFF. The CDR3 coding sequence is TGCGCCAGCAGTGCTCGGGACATTTACTACCGGGACTACTACAATGAGCAGTTCTTC.

The chain links TRBV25-1 to TRBJ1-1; the D gene is possibly TRBD1 (5 bases). Trimming took 2 bases from V and 0 from J, leaving 10 bases between them. Germline V CDR1 and CDR2: MGHDK, SYGVNS. The CDR3 loop spans 15 amino acids. CDR3 sequence reads: CASSEPGTLNTEAFF. Written as DNA, the CDR3 is TGTGCCAGCAGTGAACCCGGGACTCTGAACACTGAAGCTTTCTTT.

This clone showed up just a few times. This sequence joins TRBV19 and TRBJ2-7; 9 positions agree with TRBD1. Trimming cost V 1 base and J 3 bases; bases outside gene matches: 4. The CDR3 has 15 amino acids. Germline V lookup: CDR1 LNHDA, CDR2 SQIVND (reference sequence). CDR3 region: CASSIGGQGFYEQYF. The CDR3 DNA reads as TGTGCCAGTAGTATAGGGGGACAGGGCTTCTACGAGCAGTACTTC. Based on the CDR3 plus reference TRBV19 and TRBJ2-7, the full variable domain is DGGITQSPKYLFRKEGQNVTLSCEQNLNHDAMYWYRQDPGQGLRLIYYSQIVNDFQKGDIAEGYSVSREKKESFPLTVTSAQKNPTAFYLCASSIGGQGFYEQYFGPGTRLTVT.

This chain joins TRBV5-4 and TRBJ1-2; the match to TRBD1 covers 9 bases. Losses at the gene ends were 4 bases for V and 4 bases for J; bases not matched to a gene: 11. This CDR3 is built from 16 residues. Germline loops: CDR1 SGHNT, CDR2 YYREEE (reference sequence). This chain's CDR3 is CASSQKQGAQTYGYTF. CDR3 nucleotide sequence: TGTGCCAGCAGCCAGAAACAGGGGGCCCAAACCTATGGCTACACCTTC. The full variable domain, rest sourced from reference TRBV5-4 and TRBJ1-2, is ETGVTQSPTHLIKTRGQQVTLRCSSQSGHNTVSWYQQALGQGPQFIFQYYREEENGRGNFPPRFSGLQFPNYSSELNVNALELDDSALYLCASSQKQGAQTYGYTFGSGTRLTVV.

This clone was seen a few times. This chain links TRBV7-9 with TRBJ1-1, with a tentative D call TRBD1 (5 bases). This CDR3 contains 14 residues. Germline V gene lookup returns CDR1 SEHNR and CDR2 FQNEAQ (reference sequence). Trimming stripped 5 bases from V and 5 bases from J, with 15 bases between. The CDR3 loop is CASSPGGWETEAFF. The CDR3 DNA is TGTGCCAGCAGCCCCGGGGGGTGGGAAACTGAAGCTTTCTTT.

V gene TRBV30 combines with J gene TRBJ2-3; 7 bases map to TRBD2. Germline lookup yields CDR1 GTSNPN and CDR2 SVGIG (reference sequence). This CDR3 is built from 14 residues. Unmatched junction bases numbered 5, after V lost 3 bases and J lost 2 bases. The CDR3 DNA reads as TGTGCCTGGAGCGCCGGGACTAACACAGATACGCAGTATTTT. Protein sequence: CAWSAGTNTDTQYF.

The V call is TRBV18, the J call TRBJ1-2, with 7 bases aligning to TRBD1. The CDR3 runs 15 residues. J was trimmed by 1 base and V by 3 bases; bases with no gene match: 5. Per germline, CDR1 KGHSH and CDR2 LQKENI. The CDR3 loop is CASSPPGQVNYGYTF. CDR3 in DNA: TGTGCCAGCTCACCCCCCGGACAGGTTAACTATGGCTACACCTTC.

This clone is a singleton in its sample. The chain uses TRBV18 and TRBJ2-5; TRBD1 matches at 10 bases. Per the germline V gene, CDR1 is KGHSH and CDR2 is LQKENI. Unmatched junction bases numbered 3, after V lost 3 bases and J lost 2 bases. The CDR3 has 15 residues. The CDR3 loop reads CASSPRDRGQETQYF. In DNA form, the CDR3 reads TGTGCCAGCTCACCTCGGGACAGGGGACAAGAGACCCAGTACTTC.

The gene calls are TRBV6-2 or TRBV6-3 and TRBJ2-7, with 14 bases lining up with TRBD2. Trimming at V came to 6 bases and at J to 2 bases, leaving 24 bases not matched to a gene. CDR3 length: 22 amino acids. Germline V gene data show CDR1 as MNHEY and CDR2 as SVGEGT. The CDR3 DNA reads TGTGCCAGCAGCCCAACATTTTCGCCGGGACTAGCGGGAGCGACCTTCCCCTACGAGCAGTACTTC. Encoded protein: CASSPTFSPGLAGATFPYEQYF.

The chain combines TRBV19 with TRBJ1-1; D not certain. CDR3 size: 13 residues. CDR1 is LNHDA and CDR2 is SQIVND in the germline V gene (reference sequence). V lost 3 bases and J lost 5, with 10 bases in between. The CDR3 bases are TGTGCCAGTAGTATGGAGGGTCAAACTGAAGCTTTCTTT. Protein sequence: CASSMEGQTEAFF.

This clone has only one observation. This sequence joins TRBV5-1 and TRBJ1-1, with 7 bases that match TRBD1. CDR1 and CDR2 from the germline V gene are SGHRS and YFSETQ. V trimming: 4 bases; J trimming: 10 bases; junction bases outside the gene matches: 13. This CDR3 comprises 14 residues. The CDR3, as DNA: TGCGCCAGCAGCCCCACTGACAGGGTTGGTGGAGCTTTCTTT. Translation: CASSPTDRVGGAFF.

This chain connects TRBV6-5 to TRBJ1-2; 8 nucleotides align to TRBD1. CDR1 and CDR2 from the germline V gene are MNHEY and SVGAGI. The CDR3 consists of 15 residues. The junction had 6 bases not matched to a gene; V was cut back by 6 bases and J by 0 bases. CDR3 loop: CASRLTGGANYGYTF. DNA of the CDR3: TGTGCCAGCAGGTTAACAGGGGGAGCTAACTATGGCTACACCTTC.

V gene TRBV18 combines with J gene TRBJ1-1; D ambiguous. CDR1 and CDR2 from the germline V gene are KGHSH and LQKENI. The CDR3 contains 14 residues. V was cut by 3 bases and J by 3 bases, with 11 bases left in between. CDR3 nucleotide sequence: TGTGCCAGCTCACCGCGGACTCTTGACACTGAAGCTTTCTTT. Translation gives CASSPRTLDTEAFF. Full variable domain (missing parts from reference TRBV18 and TRBJ1-1): NAGVMQNPRHLVRRRGQEARLRCSPMKGHSHVYWYRQLPEEGLKFMVYLQKENIIDESGMPKERFSAEFPKEGPSILRIQQVVRGDSAAYFCASSPRTLDTEAFFGQGTRLTVV.

The genes are TRBV6-5 and TRBJ1-1; D is possibly TRBD1 (5 bases). Germline V gene lookup returns CDR1 MNHEY and CDR2 SVGAGI. Trimming took off 7 bases at V and 6 bases at J, with 9 bases between the two ends. This CDR3 comprises 11 residues. CDR3 sequence (DNA): TGTGCCAGCATCAAAGGGGCTGAAGCTTTCTTT. Translated, it gives CASIKGAEAFF.

The genes are TRBV4-1 and TRBJ2-5; the D is unclear. The CDR3 is 15 amino acids. The germline CDR1 and CDR2 sequences are MGHRA and YSYEKL. V was cut by 2 bases and J by 0 bases, with 10 bases left in between. The CDR3 bases are TGCGCCAGCAGCCAATCGCTATGGTACCAAGAGACCCAGTACTTC. It is translated as CASSQSLWYQETQYF.

This clone qualifies as medium-sized. This chain uses TRBV19 with TRBJ2-5, with D perhaps TRBD2 (6 bases). Trimming removed 4 bases from V and 3 bases from J, with 12 bases in between. Germline V gene data show CDR1 as LNHDA and CDR2 as SQIVND (reference sequence). The CDR3 has 14 residues. The CDR3 loop reads CASSTGLAEETQYF. CDR3 coding DNA: TGTGCCAGTAGTACGGGACTCGCTGAAGAGACCCAGTACTTC.